These 6 T cell receptor beta chains share one sample of origin, sequenced in a study of T cell repertoires in cytomegalovirus infection. TCRdb called the reads again in MiXCR, with one record for every CDR3 protein. Here the sample spans under 250,000 distinct CDR3 sequences, roughly 6.5% being singletons. Material: PBMCs. Receptors were obtained from a human donor in good health (CMV status not recorded). Some clones in this sample may be carry-over from other donors' samples.

This chain links TRBV3-1 with TRBJ2-7, with D hard to call. The CDR3 runs to 12 residues. V dropped 5 bases and J dropped 0 bases, with 5 bases sitting between them. Germline CDR1 LGHDT, CDR2 YNNKEL (reference sequence). The CDR3 is CASSTLSYEQYF. Here the CDR3 DNA reads TGTGCCAGCAGCACCCTCTCCTACGAGCAGTACTTC.

This clonotype was detected many times. The CDR3 nucleotides are TGTGCCAGTAGTATAGACAGGGGTGACATTCAGTACTTC. Protein sequence: CASSIDRGDIQYF. The chain uses TRBV19 and TRBJ2-4; TRBD1 might be the D (6 bases). Germline CDR1 LNHDA, CDR2 SQIVND (reference sequence). The length of the CDR3 is 13 residues. Trimming shortened V by 0 bases and J by 8 bases, and 8 bases separated the two germline ends.

This clonotype appeared many times. This chain connects TRBV7-9 to TRBJ2-1; D uncertain. V was cut by 5 bases and J by 8 bases, with 13 bases left in between. This CDR3 comprises 13 residues. In germline, CDR1 is SEHNR, CDR2 FQNEAQ (reference sequence). CDR3 coding DNA: TGTGCCAGCAGCCGTATCCCAAGGGATGAGCAGTTCTTC. Its protein is CASSRIPRDEQFF. Variable domain in full (rest from reference TRBV7-9 and TRBJ2-1): DTGVSQNPRHKITKRGQNVTFRCDPISEHNRLYWYRQTLGQGPEFLTYFQNEAQLEKSRLLSDRFSAERPKGSFSTLEIQRTEQGDSAMYLCASSRIPRDEQFFGPGTRLTVL.

The J gene is TRBJ2-7, the V gene TRBV11-2; 10 bases agree with TRBD2. The CDR3 has 13 amino acids. With V trimmed by 8 bases and J by 6 bases, 7 bases remained unmatched. Germline lookup yields CDR1 SGHAT and CDR2 FQNNGV. As DNA, the CDR3 is TGTGCCAGCTCCCAGGGACTAGCGTTCGAGCAGTACTTC. Its protein is CASSQGLAFEQYF.

There are a few counts of this clonotype. The chain employs TRBV9 and TRBJ2-7; D unclear. V lost 3 bases to trimming and J lost 7 bases, with 17 bases between them. Per germline, CDR1 SGDLS and CDR2 YYNGEE. This CDR3 is 14 amino acids long. The CDR3 sequence: CASSATGPTLEQYF. The CDR3, as DNA: TGTGCCAGCAGCGCAACCGGGCCTACGCTAGAGCAGTACTTC.

In this sample, this clonotype turned up many times. The chain recombines TRBV2 with TRBJ2-7; 8 nucleotides line up with TRBD1. Unmatched junction bases numbered 11, after V lost 8 bases and J lost 2 bases. From germline, CDR1 is SNHLY and CDR2 FYNNEI. The length of the CDR3 is 15 residues. The CDR3 DNA follows: TGTGCCAGCCCAACCCGGACAGGGACGACCTACGAGCAGTACTTC. Translation: CASPTRTGTTYEQYF.